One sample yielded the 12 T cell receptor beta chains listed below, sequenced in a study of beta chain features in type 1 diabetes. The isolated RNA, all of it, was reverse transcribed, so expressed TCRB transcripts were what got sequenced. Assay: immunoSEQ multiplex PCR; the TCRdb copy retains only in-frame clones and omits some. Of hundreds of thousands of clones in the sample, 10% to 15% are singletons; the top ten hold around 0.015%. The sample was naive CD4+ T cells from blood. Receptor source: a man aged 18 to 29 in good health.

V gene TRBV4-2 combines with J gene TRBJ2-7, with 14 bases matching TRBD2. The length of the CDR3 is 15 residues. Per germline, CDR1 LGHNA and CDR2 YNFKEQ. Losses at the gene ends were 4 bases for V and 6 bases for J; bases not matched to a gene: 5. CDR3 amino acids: CASSPGTSGRGEQYF. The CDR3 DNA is TGTGCCAGCAGCCCGGGGACTAGCGGGAGAGGCGAGCAGTACTTC.

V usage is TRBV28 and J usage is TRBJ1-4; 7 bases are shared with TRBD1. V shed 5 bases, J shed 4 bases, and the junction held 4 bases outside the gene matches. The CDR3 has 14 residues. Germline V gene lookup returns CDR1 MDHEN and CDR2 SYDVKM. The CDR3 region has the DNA TGTGCCAGCAGTCCGGGACAGATTAATGAAAAACTGTTTTTT. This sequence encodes CASSPGQINEKLFF.

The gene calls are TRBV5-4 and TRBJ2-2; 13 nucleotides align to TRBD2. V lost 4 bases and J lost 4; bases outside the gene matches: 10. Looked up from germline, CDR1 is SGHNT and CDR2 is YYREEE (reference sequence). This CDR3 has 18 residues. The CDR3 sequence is CASSPPGLAGAITGELFF. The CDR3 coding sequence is TGTGCCAGCAGCCCCCCCGGACTAGCGGGGGCTATCACCGGGGAGCTGTTTTTT.

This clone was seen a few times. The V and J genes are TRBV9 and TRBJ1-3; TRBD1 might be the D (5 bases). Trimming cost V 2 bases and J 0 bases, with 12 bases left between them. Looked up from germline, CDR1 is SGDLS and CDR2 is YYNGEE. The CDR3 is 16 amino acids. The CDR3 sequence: CASSVGLTSSGNTIYF. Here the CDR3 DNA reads TGTGCCAGCAGCGTGGGACTCACGAGCTCTGGAAACACCATATATTTT.

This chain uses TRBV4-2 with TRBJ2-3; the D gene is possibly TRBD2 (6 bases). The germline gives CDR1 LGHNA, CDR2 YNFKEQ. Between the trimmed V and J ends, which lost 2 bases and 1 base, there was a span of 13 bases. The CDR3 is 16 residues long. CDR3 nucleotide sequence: TGTGCCAGCAGCCAAAATGGGGGGTCGGGCACAGATACGCAGTATTTT. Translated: CASSQNGGSGTDTQYF.

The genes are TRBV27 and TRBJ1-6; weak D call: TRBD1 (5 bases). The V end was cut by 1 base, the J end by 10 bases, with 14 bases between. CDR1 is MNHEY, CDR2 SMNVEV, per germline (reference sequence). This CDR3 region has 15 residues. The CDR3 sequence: CASSLLGRVVSPLHF. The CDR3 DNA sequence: TGTGCCAGCAGTTTATTGGGCAGGGTTGTCTCACCCCTCCACTTT.

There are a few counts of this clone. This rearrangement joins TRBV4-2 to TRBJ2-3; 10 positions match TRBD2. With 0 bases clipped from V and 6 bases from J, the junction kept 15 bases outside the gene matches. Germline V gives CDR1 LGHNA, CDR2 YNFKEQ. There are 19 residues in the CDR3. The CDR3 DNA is TGTGCCAGCAGCCAAGAGGCTAGCGGGGGCGCCGGCAGGGCGGATACGCAGTATTTT. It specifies CASSQEASGGAGRADTQYF.

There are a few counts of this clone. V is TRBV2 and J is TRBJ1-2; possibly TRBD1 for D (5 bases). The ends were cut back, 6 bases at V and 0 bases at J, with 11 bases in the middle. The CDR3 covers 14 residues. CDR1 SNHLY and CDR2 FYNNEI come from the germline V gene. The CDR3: CASSKDSSNYGYTF. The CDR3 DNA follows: TGTGCCAGCAGCAAAGACAGCTCTAACTATGGCTACACCTTC. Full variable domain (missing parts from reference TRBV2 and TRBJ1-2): EPEVTQTPSHQVTQMGQEVILRCVPISNHLYFYWYRQILGQKVEFLVSFYNNEISEKSEIFDDQFSVERPDGSNFTLKIRSTKLEDSAMYFCASSKDSSNYGYTFGSGTRLTVV.

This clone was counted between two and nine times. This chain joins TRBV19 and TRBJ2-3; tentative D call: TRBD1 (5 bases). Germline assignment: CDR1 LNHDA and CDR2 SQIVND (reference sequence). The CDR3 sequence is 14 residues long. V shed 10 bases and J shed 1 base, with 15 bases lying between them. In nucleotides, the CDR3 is TGTGCCACCTCAGGGCTCGTCGGCACAGATACGCAGTATTTT. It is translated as CATSGLVGTDTQYF. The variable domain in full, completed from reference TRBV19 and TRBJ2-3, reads DGGITQSPKYLFRKEGQNVTLSCEQNLNHDAMYWYRQDPGQGLRLIYYSQIVNDFQKGDIAEGYSVSREKKESFPLTVTSAQKNPTAFYLCATSGLVGTDTQYFGPGTRLTVL.

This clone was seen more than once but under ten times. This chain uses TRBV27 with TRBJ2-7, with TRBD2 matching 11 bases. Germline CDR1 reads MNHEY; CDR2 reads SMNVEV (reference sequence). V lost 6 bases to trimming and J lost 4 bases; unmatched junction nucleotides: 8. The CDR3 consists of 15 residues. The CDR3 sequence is CASSPSGTSGYEQYF. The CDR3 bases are TGTGCCAGCAGCCCCTCCGGGACTAGCGGATACGAGCAGTACTTC.

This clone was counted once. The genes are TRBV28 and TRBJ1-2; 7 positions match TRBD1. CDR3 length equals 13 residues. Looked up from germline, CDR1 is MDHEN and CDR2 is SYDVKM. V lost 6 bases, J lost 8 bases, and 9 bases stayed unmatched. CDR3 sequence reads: CASRLGGAEGYTF. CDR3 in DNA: TGTGCCAGCAGATTAGGGGGCGCTGAAGGCTACACCTTC.

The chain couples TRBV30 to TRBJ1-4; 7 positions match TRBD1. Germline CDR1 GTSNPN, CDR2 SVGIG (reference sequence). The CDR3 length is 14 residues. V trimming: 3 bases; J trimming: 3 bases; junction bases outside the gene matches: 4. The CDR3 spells CAWRDRRPNEKLFF. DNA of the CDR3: TGTGCCTGGAGGGACAGGCGCCCTAATGAAAAACTGTTTTTT.